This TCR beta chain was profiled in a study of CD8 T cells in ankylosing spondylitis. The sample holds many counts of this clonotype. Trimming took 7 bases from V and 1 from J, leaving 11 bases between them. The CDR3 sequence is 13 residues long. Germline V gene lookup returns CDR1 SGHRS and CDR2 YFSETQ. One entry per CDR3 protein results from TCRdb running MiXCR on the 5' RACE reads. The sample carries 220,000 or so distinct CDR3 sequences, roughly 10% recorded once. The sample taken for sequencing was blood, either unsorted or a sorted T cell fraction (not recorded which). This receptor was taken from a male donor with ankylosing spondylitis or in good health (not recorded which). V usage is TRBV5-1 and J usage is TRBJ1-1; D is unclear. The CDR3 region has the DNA TGCGCCAGCGGTGCGGACGGGAACACTGAAGCTTTCTTT. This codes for CASGADGNTEAFF.